Following are 15 T cell receptor beta chains from one sample sequenced in a study of shared clonotypes between healthy human individuals (dated by TCRdb to about 2020). Library generation was performed with the immunoSEQ multiplex PCR assay. Entries here come from immuneACCESS through TCRdb and include only in-frame sequences with V and J called. Some clones fail to appear in such tables; in the studies checked, an unresolved V gene covers under half of the shortfall, and the cause of the remainder is unknown. The sample table records roughly 320,000 clones; 87% of these occur just once. Around 15% of the sample is taken by the ten largest. Sequenced: memory CD8+ T cells sorted from blood. The intended sense of this specimen's cell subset or site label: CD45RO+ cells pooled with CCR7-negative TemRA cells. The receptors originated from a young man in good health.

This clone was detected a few times. This sequence joins TRBV27 and TRBJ2-1; D may be TRBD2 (6 bases). Trimming removed 8 bases from V and 0 bases from J, with 20 bases in between. The germline V gene encodes CDR1 MNHEY and CDR2 SMNVEV (reference sequence). The CDR3 consists of 17 residues. The CDR3, as DNA: TGTGCCAGCCTTCCCCAAAGGGACTCCGGCTCCTACAATGAGCAGTTCTTC. Encoded protein: CASLPQRDSGSYNEQFF.

J is TRBJ2-1 and V is TRBV6-5; D unclear. The CDR3 consists of 15 residues. The V gene's germline CDR1 is MNHEY and CDR2 SVGAGI. V was clipped by 2 bases and J by 4 bases, with 12 bases between them. Here the CDR3 reads CASSYDWHPYNEQFF. The CDR3 nucleotides are TGTGCCAGCAGTTACGATTGGCACCCATACAATGAGCAGTTCTTC.

This clone was counted many times. V and J are TRBV28 and TRBJ2-7; the match to TRBD1 covers 8 bases. The CDR3 contains 13 residues. Looked up from germline, CDR1 is MDHEN and CDR2 is SYDVKM. J was trimmed by 3 bases and V by 8 bases; bases with no gene match: 6. The CDR3 here is CASGPQGVYEQYF. CDR3 nucleotides: TGTGCCAGCGGACCACAGGGGGTCTACGAGCAGTACTTC.

This chain uses TRBV28 with TRBJ1-6, with D uncertain. The CDR3 loop spans 18 amino acids. Germline CDR1 and CDR2: MDHEN and SYDVKM. The V and J ends lost 3 bases and 7 bases respectively, with 22 bases between them. CDR3 sequence (DNA): TGTGCCAGCAGTTTCGGGTGGCTGCGGCAATCGCCCAATTCACCCCTCCACTTT. Translated: CASSFGWLRQSPNSPLHF.

This CDR3 reads CASSQDWVSSYEQYF. The CDR3 region has the DNA TGCGCCAGCAGCCAAGATTGGGTGAGCTCCTACGAGCAGTACTTC. V usage is TRBV4-3 and J usage is TRBJ2-7; no firm D call. V was cut by 0 bases and J by 0 bases, with 9 bases left in between. Germline loops: CDR1 LGHNA, CDR2 YSLEER. This CDR3 region has 15 residues.

This clone came up once. The chain links TRBV10-3 to TRBJ1-1; TRBD1 is a possible D gene (6 bases). Trimming left V 11 bases short and J 0 bases short, with 16 bases between. The CDR3 is made up of 14 amino acids. CDR1 is ENHRY, CDR2 SYGVKD, per germline. DNA for the CDR3: TGTGCCTCGACGGGGGACACCCTGAACACTGAAGCTTTCTTT. The encoded protein is CASTGDTLNTEAFF.

This chain links TRBV27 with TRBJ2-7; 8 nucleotides agree with TRBD1. This CDR3 has 16 amino acids. V lost 10 bases, J lost 7 bases, and 21 bases stayed unmatched. Per germline, CDR1 MNHEY and CDR2 SMNVEV (reference sequence). The CDR3 loop reads CATGTGDTPTTREQYF. CDR3 bases: TGTGCCACCGGGACAGGTGATACCCCTACTACGAGGGAGCAGTACTTC.

The rearrangement uses TRBV7-2 and TRBJ2-1, with D unresolved. CDR3 length: 15 amino acids. Trimming shortened V by 1 base and J by 4 bases, and 11 bases separated the two germline ends. Germline V gene data show CDR1 as SGHTA and CDR2 as FQGNSA. The CDR3 nucleotides are TGTGCCAGCAGCTTAGGTGCAGGCCGGTACAATGAGCAGTTCTTC. This sequence encodes CASSLGAGRYNEQFF.

This rearrangement joins TRBV29-1 to TRBJ2-1; 10 nucleotides match TRBD2. The germline V gene has CDR1 SQVTM and CDR2 ANQGSEA. The ends lost 2 bases at V and 4 bases at J; junction bases unmatched: 5. The CDR3 covers 15 residues. The CDR3 sequence is CSVETSGVMYNEQFF. In DNA form, the CDR3 reads TGCAGCGTTGAAACTAGCGGGGTGATGTACAATGAGCAGTTCTTC.

The V gene is TRBV7-9, the J gene TRBJ2-1, with 9 bases aligning to TRBD2. CDR1 SEHNR and CDR2 FQNEAQ come from the germline V gene (reference sequence). The V segment lost 1 base and the J segment 3 bases; nucleotides outside the gene matches: 10. The CDR3 extends over 18 amino acids. Here the CDR3 reads CASSLEGGRAANYNEQFF. CDR3 DNA sequence: TGTGCCAGCAGCTTAGAGGGCGGGAGGGCCGCTAACTACAATGAGCAGTTCTTC.

This chain joins TRBV7-3 and TRBJ2-1; the match to TRBD2 covers 7 bases. Losses at the gene ends were 5 bases for V and 8 bases for J; bases not matched to a gene: 6. Germline V lookup: CDR1 SGHTA, CDR2 FQGTGA. There are 13 residues in the CDR3. The DNA of the CDR3 is TGTGCCAGCAGCGCGCTACGGGGGGATGAGCAGTTCTTC. Its protein is CASSALRGDEQFF.

This clone has only a few counts. The chain carries TRBV30 and TRBJ1-1; no clear D. Germline V lookup: CDR1 GTSNPN, CDR2 SVGIG (reference sequence). V was shortened by 4 bases and J by 1 base, with 7 bases between the two germline ends. The length of the CDR3 is 12 residues. CDR3 residues: CAWMGKNTEAFF. CDR3 DNA sequence: TGTGCCTGGATGGGGAAGAACACTGAAGCTTTCTTT.

The rearrangement links TRBV4-1 to TRBJ1-2; D is possibly TRBD1 (5 bases). This CDR3 region has 15 residues. Trimming cost V 4 bases and J 3 bases, with 15 bases left between them. Looked up from germline, CDR1 is MGHRA and CDR2 is YSYEKL. CDR3 coding DNA: TGCGCCAGCAGCCCTGCCGGGGGGTGGGACTATGGCTACACCTTC. Translated, it gives CASSPAGGWDYGYTF.

The chain links TRBV2 to TRBJ2-7, with D maybe TRBD2 (6 bases). Germline V gene data show CDR1 as SNHLY and CDR2 as FYNNEI. Trimming removed 0 bases at V and 3 bases at J, with 9 bases between. The CDR3 extends over 14 amino acids. Here the CDR3 DNA reads TGTGCCAGCAGTGAAGCGGGACTTGTCTACGAGCAGTACTTC. As protein: CASSEAGLVYEQYF.

Only a few counts were recorded for this clone. The chain combines TRBV7-9 with TRBJ2-2; D might be TRBD1 (7 bases). The CDR3 has 14 amino acids. V lost 3 bases to trimming and J lost 6 bases, with 11 bases between them. CDR1 is SEHNR, CDR2 FQNEAQ, per germline (reference sequence). The CDR3 region is CASSFDREAGELFF. The CDR3 coding sequence is TGTGCCAGCAGCTTCGACAGGGAGGCCGGGGAGCTGTTTTTT.